This T cell receptor beta chain was sequenced in a study of blood T cell repertoires in COVID-19. Overall study context: From the United States, Italy and Spain came samples of acute and convalescent COVID-19. The analysed material was cDNA or gDNA that came from T cells, B-cell-depleted T cells, or PBMCs.

In germline, CDR1 is LNHDA, CDR2 SQIVND (reference sequence). CDR3 length: 16 residues. V lost 5 bases and J lost 1, with 17 bases in between. Original methodology: Reference gene primer amplification gave nucleated cell count estimates. Using immunoSEQ multiplex PCR, the repertoire was profiled, and TCRdb retains in-frame clones only, with some absent. D and trimming come from the DNA, and the V and J calls and clone size come from that table. Found here are over 200,000 clones, just over 85% of them singletons; the top ten hold over 2%. This chain connects TRBV19 to TRBJ1-1; no firm D call. The sequenced sample was peripheral blood. The TCR sequence derives from a young man who had recovered from COVID-19. The CDR3 region is CASSLRLGAKNTEAFF. Written as DNA, the CDR3 is TGTGCCAGTAGTTTGCGATTGGGCGCCAAGAACACTGAAGCTTTCTTT.